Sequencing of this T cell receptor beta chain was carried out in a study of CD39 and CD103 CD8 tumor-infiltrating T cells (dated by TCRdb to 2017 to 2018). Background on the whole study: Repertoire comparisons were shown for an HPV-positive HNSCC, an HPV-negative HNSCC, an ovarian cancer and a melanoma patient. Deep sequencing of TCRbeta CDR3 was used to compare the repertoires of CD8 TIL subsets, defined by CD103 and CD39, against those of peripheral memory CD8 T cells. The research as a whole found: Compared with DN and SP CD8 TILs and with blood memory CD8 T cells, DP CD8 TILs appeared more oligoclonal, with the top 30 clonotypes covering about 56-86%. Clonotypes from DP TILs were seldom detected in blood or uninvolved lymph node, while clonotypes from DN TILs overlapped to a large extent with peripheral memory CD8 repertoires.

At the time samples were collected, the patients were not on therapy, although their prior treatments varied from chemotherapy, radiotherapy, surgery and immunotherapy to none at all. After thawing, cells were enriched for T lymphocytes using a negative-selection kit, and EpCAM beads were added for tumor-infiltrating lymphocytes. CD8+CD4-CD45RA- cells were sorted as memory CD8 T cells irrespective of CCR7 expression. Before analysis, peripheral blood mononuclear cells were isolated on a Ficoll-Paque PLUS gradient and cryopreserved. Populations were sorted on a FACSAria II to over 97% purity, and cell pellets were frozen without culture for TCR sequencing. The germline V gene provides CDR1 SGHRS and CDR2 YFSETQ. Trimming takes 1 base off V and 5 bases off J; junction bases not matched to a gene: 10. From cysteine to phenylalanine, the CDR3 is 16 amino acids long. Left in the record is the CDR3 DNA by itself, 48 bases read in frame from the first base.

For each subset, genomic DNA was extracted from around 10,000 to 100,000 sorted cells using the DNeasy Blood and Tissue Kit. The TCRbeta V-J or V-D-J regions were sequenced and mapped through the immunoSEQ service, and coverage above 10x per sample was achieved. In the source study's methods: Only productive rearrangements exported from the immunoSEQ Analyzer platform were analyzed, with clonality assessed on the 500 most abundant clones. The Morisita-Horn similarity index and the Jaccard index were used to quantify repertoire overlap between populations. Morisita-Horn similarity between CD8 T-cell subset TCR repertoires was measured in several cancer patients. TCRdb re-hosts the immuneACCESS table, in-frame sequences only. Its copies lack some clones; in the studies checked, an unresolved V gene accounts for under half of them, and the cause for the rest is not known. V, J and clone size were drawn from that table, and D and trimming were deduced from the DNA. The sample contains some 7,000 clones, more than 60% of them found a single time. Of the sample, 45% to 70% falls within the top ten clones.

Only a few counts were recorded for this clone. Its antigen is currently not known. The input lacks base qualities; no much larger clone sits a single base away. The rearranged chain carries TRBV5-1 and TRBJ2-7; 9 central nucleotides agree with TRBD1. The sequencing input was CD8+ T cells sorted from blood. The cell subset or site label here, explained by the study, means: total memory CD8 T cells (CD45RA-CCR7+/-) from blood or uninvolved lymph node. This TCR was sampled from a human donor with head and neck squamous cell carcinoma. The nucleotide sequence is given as TGCGCCAGCAGCTTGAGATCCGGGACAGGGTATGACGAGCAGTACTTC. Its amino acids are CASSLRSGTGYDEQYF.